This T cell receptor (beta chain) is from a study of T cell responses to AZD1222 COVID-19 vaccine (dated by TCRdb to the early 2020s). Some background on the complete study: AZD1222 recipients with second doses at about 4 weeks or about 12 weeks were pooled, because spike-specific TCR depth and breadth did not differ between schedules. A total of around 240 trial participants underwent TCR sequencing, of whom roughly 210 received two doses of AZD1222 and 26 received two doses of the MenACWY control vaccine. Enrollment into the trials was organized by age into subgroups of 18-55, 56-69 and 70-plus years, and those subgroups contained roughly 150, 30 and 60 TCR-sequenced participants, respectively. Study-wide conclusions, independent of this receptor: Reportedly, close to half of the unique spike-specific TCRs recognized epitopes lying outside the regions that are mutated in the B.1.351 and B.1.1.7 variants. No day 14 peak-response samples were available, so repertoires were characterized only after the peak T cell response. Conclusions about previously exposed vaccinees are limited because only 5 or 6 AZD1222 recipients were SARS-CoV-2 seropositive at baseline. Participants were mostly white British, with more females than males. The authors suggested clonal diversity may have been underestimated. A significant rise in spike-specific TCR breadth and depth was observed after two AZD1222 doses relative to day 0 and relative to MenACWY recipients. The vaccine-associated CD4 TCRs covered the entire spike protein, and the dominant responses fell in regions 160-218 and 743-854. In the small 56-69-year group, the increase in depth fell short of significance, most likely because of low power.

The CDR3 regions of human TCRbeta chains were analyzed by immunosequencing. The authors' analysis ran thus. Repertoire TCRs were checked for matches against a reference library of SARS-CoV-2-specific TCRs that had been generated using the MIRA antigen-specificity platform. Breadth was defined as the fraction of unique TCRs that were SARS-CoV-2-associated, and depth was defined as the fraction of total T cells that were SARS-CoV-2-associated. Using the MIRA data, each spike-specific TCR was assigned both to the spike region to which the TCR was reactive and to a CD4 or CD8 class. Log10-transformed breadth and depth values were compared by one-way ANOVA with Sidak's multiple comparisons tests. TCRdb provides this immuneACCESS table in a form limited to in-frame rearrangements. Some clones are lacking; in checked studies, under half of them reflect an unresolved V gene, and why the rest are absent is not known. V and J calls plus clone size are reproduced from that table; the DNA served to infer D and trimming. The sample table shows 65,000 to 80,000 clones, and about 88% are seen once. The ten top clones hold under 5% of the sample.

Note on this clone: The antigen it binds to is not known. No base qualities exist here, and no much larger clone lies one base off it.

The time point label, as the study defines it: baseline before first vaccination. The vaccinee samples were drawn from two UK trials, COV001 and COV002, one of which was a single-blind randomized controlled phase 2/3 trial testing AZD1222 (ChAdOx1 nCoV-19) in healthy adults. For TCRbeta chain sequencing, PBMC samples were collected from trial participants at day 0 and at day 28 after the second dose. This clonotype was sampled from an adult in good health. The input for sequencing was peripheral blood, taken on day 0 of AZD1222 vaccination.

The bases read TGTGCCAGCAGTTACGAGGACAGGGCGCGCTCTGGCTACACCTTC. It translates as CASSYEDRARSGYTF. The rearranged segments are TRBV6-2 or TRBV6-3 and TRBJ1-2, and TRBD1 matches 8 of the central bases. Sequences MNHEY (CDR1) and SVGEGT (CDR2) are obtained from the germline V gene. Clipping removes 2 bases from V and 7 bases from J, with 9 as the unmatched junction base count. Counted from cysteine to phenylalanine, this CDR3 has 15 amino acids. Kept here is only the CDR3 DNA, which spans 45 bases and is read in frame from base 1.